The TCR beta chain under discussion was sequenced for a study of spatial heterogeneity in lung cancer (dated by TCRdb to between 2017 and 2020). Looking at the study overall: Beta-chain transcripts were consistently detected in greater numbers than alpha-chain transcripts, which likely reflects a higher abundance of beta-chain transcripts. TCR repertoire features were related to nonsynonymous mutation counts determined by whole-exome sequencing of tumor tissue. In the raw uncorrected reads, each unique combination of TCR and UMI appeared on average more than ten times. Both alpha and beta chains were TCR-sequenced in hundreds of tumor regions, 64 matched nontumor lung samples and approximately 50 PBMC samples obtained at surgery. TCR alpha and beta repertoires were quantitatively compared across multiple tumor regions, matched nontumor lung and blood in non-small cell lung cancer.

Trimmed from V: 10 bases; trimmed from J: 0 bases; junction bases lacking a gene match: 11. The germline V gene gives CDR1 as MNHNS and CDR2 as SASEGT. There are 15 amino acids in the CDR3, from cysteine to phenylalanine inclusive. Only the CDR3 portion is preserved as DNA: 45 bases, with reading frame beginning at the first base. The sample holds many counts of this clonotype. What this receptor recognizes is not known. No quality values exist for individual bases; no much larger clone is one base distant. This specimen's time point label, interpreted: sample taken at primary tumor resection. TCR sequencing used whole RNA extracted from tumor and nontumor lung tissue, or from cryopreserved PBMC samples, without cell sorting. Donors were some 70 patients with early-stage, untreated non-small cell lung cancer from the lung TRACERx cohort. Only patients for whom sufficient RNA was available from at least two tumor regions were selected for TCR sequencing. A lung pathologist reviewed the tumor and adjacent nontumor lung specimens before the specimens were selected.

Receptor libraries were prepared by 5' RACE. Sequenced using a NextSeq 500. The TCR library protocol attached a unique molecular identifier to each TCR cDNA molecule to allow correction of PCR and sequencing errors. Per the original workflow: TCR identification, UMI-based error correction and CDR3 extraction were all carried out with Decombinator tools. TCRs above a frequency of 2 per 1,000, corresponding to the top 1% of the tumor frequency distribution, were defined as expanded. Renyi diversity was computed with the R vegan package after each repertoire had been subsampled 100 times to 5,000 TCRs. CDR3 similarity networks were constructed using string-kernel similarity of amino acid triplets, with links drawn between CDR3s whose pairwise similarity was above 0.82. TCRdb reprocessed the public reads (quality trimming at Q25 with fastp, clone calling with MiXCR) and kept in-frame beta chains. Identical CDR3 proteins give one entry, which carries the most common genes and DNA. The V and J calls and clone size are TCRdb's, not the authors'. For this sample there are around 11,000 distinct CDR3 sequences; roughly 3.8% appear just once. Roughly 8% of the sample lies in the top ten.

The full study reports these points: Confirming at a functional level the hypothesis that regional TCRs recognize regional mutations was considered to require additional single-cell paired TCR alpha and beta sequencing.

Sequencing used normal lung tissue next to the tumor, obtained at surgery. This clonotype was obtained from a male donor with early-stage non-small cell lung cancer. The chain was built from TRBV6-1 and TRBJ1-1, and 7 junctional nucleotides match TRBD1. For the CDR3, the sequence is CATETGVIMNTEAFF. Read as DNA, the sequence is TGTGCCACCGAAACAGGGGTAATCATGAACACTGAAGCTTTCTTT.